This T cell receptor (beta chain) was captured by sequencing in a study of T cell responses to AZD1222 COVID-19 vaccine (dated by TCRdb to the early 2020s). With regard to the full study: AZD1222 recipients given second doses at about 4 weeks or at about 12 weeks were pooled, since spike-specific TCR depth and breadth were not found to differ between the two schedules. Trial participants were enrolled by age into subgroups of 18-55, 56-69 and 70-plus years, and around 140, 26 and 57 TCR-sequenced participants, respectively, were included in these subgroups. A total of around 240 trial participants underwent TCR sequencing, of whom 200 to 220 received two doses of AZD1222 and about 26 received two doses of the MenACWY control vaccine.

The paper's findings and limits, for the study overall: The whole spike protein was spanned by vaccine-associated CD4 TCRs, and dominant responses were seen in regions 160-218 and 743-854. In the small 56-69-year group, the increase in depth fell short of significance, most likely because of low power. Only five or six AZD1222 recipients were SARS-CoV-2 seropositive at baseline, limiting conclusions about previously exposed vaccinees. No day 14 peak-response samples were available, so repertoires were characterized only after the peak T cell response. After two AZD1222 doses, both the breadth and the depth of spike-specific TCRs were significantly higher than at day 0 and than in MenACWY recipients. Nearly half of unique spike-specific TCRs reportedly recognized epitopes outside regions mutated in the B.1.351 and B.1.1.7 variants. Most participants were white British and females outnumbered males, and the authors suggested that clonal diversity may have been underestimated.

The time point label, read with the paper, signifies: baseline before first vaccination. Vaccinee samples came from UK trials COV001 and COV002, including a single-blind randomized controlled phase 2/3 trial of AZD1222 (ChAdOx1 nCoV-19) in healthy adults. For TCRbeta chain sequencing, PBMC samples from trial participants were taken at day 0 and at day 28 after the second dose. Via the germline V gene, CDR1 is MGHDK and CDR2 SYGVNS. Cut back by 3 bases and 5 bases, the V and J ends lie 10 bases apart. From the cysteine up to the phenylalanine, the CDR3 has a length of 13 residues. The CDR3 DNA has 39 bases and is translated from base 1. The CDR3 regions of human TCRbeta chains were subjected to immunosequencing. The authors' analysis ran thus. Repertoire TCRs were matched against a reference library of SARS-CoV-2-specific TCRs generated with the MIRA antigen-specificity platform. Breadth was defined as the fraction of unique TCRs that were SARS-CoV-2-associated. Depth was defined as the fraction of total T cells that were SARS-CoV-2-associated. Using the MIRA data, every spike-specific TCR was mapped to the spike region that the TCR reacted to and assigned to either a CD4 or a CD8 class. Log10-transformed breadth and depth values were compared by one-way ANOVA with Sidak's multiple comparisons tests. TCRdb provides this immuneACCESS table in a form limited to in-frame rearrangements. Some clones are lacking; in checked studies, under half of them reflect an unresolved V gene, and why the rest are absent is not known. From that table come the V and J calls and clone size; the DNA was used to work out D and trimming. This sample comprises about 96,000 clones, almost 90% of them detected only once. The ten biggest clones cover about 26% of the sample.

Notes on this clone: The target of this receptor is not known. Per-base qualities were not stored, and no clone one base away is much larger.

This clonotype was sampled from an adult in good health. The material sequenced was peripheral blood, taken on day 0 of AZD1222 vaccination. The rearranged chain carries TRBV25-1 and TRBJ2-5; the D gene cannot be resolved reliably. In nucleotide form, the sequence is TGTGCCAGCAGTGACCCAGCTCTGGAGACCCAGTACTTC. This is translated as CASSDPALETQYF.